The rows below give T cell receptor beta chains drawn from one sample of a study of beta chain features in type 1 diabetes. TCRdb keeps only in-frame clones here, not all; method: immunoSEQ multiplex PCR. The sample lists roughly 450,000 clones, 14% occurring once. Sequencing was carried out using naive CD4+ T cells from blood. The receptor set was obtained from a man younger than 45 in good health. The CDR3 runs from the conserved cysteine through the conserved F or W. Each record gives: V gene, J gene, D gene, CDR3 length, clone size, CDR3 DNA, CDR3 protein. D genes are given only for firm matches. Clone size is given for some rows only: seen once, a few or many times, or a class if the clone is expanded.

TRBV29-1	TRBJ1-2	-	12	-	TGCAGCGCCCTTACTGACAACTATGGCTACACCTTC	CSALTDNYGYTF
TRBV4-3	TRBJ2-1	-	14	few	TGCGCCAGCAGCCAAGAGTCTGGAGCCGGGATAAGGTTCTTC	CASSQESGAGIRFF
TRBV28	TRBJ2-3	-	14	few	TGTGCCAGCAGTCAAGGGTTCAGCACAGATACGCAGTATTTT	CASSQGFSTDTQYF
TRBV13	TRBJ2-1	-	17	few	TGTGCCAGCAGCTTAGGCTCCGACCCTAGGACCTACAATGAGCAGTTCTTC	CASSLGSDPRTYNEQFF
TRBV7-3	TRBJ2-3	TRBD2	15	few	TGTGCCAGCAGCGAACTAGCGGTGCACACAGATACGCAGTATTTT	CASSELAVHTDTQYF
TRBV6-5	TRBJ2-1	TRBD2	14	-	TGTGCCAGCAAGTCCGGGACTAGCGGAAATGAGCAGTTCTTC	CASKSGTSGNEQFF
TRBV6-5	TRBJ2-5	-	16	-	TGTGCCAGCAGTTACTCGTTTTTACAGTCCGGAGAGACCCAGTACTTC	CASSYSFLQSGETQYF
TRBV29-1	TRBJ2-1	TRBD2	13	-	TGCAGCGTTGCTAGCGGGGACTACAATGAGCAGTTCTTC	CSVASGDYNEQFF
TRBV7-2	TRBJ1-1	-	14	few	TGTGCCAGCAGACTTGACACGCCGAACACTGAAGCTTTCTTT	CASRLDTPNTEAFF
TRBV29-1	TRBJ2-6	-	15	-	TGCAGCGCTGGGGACGGCCGCTCTGGGGCCAACGTCCTGACTTTC	CSAGDGRSGANVLTF
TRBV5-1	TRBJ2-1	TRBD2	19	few	TGCGCCAGCAGCTTGGTTCCAAGCGGGAGGGGTAAATCCTACAATGAGCAGTTCTTC	CASSLVPSGRGKSYNEQFF
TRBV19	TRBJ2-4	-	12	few	TGTGCCAGTAGTATTGGGGGAAACATTCAGTACTTC	CASSIGGNIQYF
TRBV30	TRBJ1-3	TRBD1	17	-	TGTGCCTGGAGACGTACCGGGACAGACAGTTCTGGAAACACCATATATTTT	CAWRRTGTDSSGNTIYF
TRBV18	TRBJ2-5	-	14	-	TGTGCCAGCTCACACACAACGGATCAAGAGACCCAGTACTTC	CASSHTTDQETQYF
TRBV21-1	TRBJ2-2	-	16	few	TGTGCCAGCATGGAACAGGGAAAGAGGAACACCGGGGAGCTGTTTTTT	CASMEQGKRNTGELFF
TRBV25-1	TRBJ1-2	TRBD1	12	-	TGTGCCAGCAGAGGGACAGCGTATGGCTACACCTTC	CASRGTAYGYTF
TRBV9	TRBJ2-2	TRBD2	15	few	TGTGCCAGCAGCGTAGTTCCTAGCGGGAACGGGGAGCTGTTTTTT	CASSVVPSGNGELFF
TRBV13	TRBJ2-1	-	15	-	TGTGCCAGCAGCCCCGGGGCGGGCTCCTACAATGAGCAGTTCTTC	CASSPGAGSYNEQFF
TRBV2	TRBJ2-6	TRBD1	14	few	TGTGCCAGCATGGGACAGGGCCCCGCCAACGTCCTGACTTTC	CASMGQGPANVLTF
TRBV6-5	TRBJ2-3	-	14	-	TGTGCCAGCAGGTACGGGGAAGGCACAGATACGCAGTATTTT	CASRYGEGTDTQYF
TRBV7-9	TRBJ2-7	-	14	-	TGTGCCAGCAGCTTAGCCCTAGACGGCTACGAGCAGTACTTC	CASSLALDGYEQYF
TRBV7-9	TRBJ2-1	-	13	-	TGTGCCAGCAGCCCCTCGACTGGGATGGAGCAGTTCTTC	CASSPSTGMEQFF
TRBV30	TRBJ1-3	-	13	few	TGTGCCTGGAGTGTTTGGTCCCTGGACACCATATATTTT	CAWSVWSLDTIYF
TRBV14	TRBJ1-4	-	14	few	TGTGCCAGCAGCCAACGGACGGGAGGCGAAAAACTGTTTTTT	CASSQRTGGEKLFF
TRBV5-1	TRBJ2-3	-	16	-	TGCGCCAGCTCGCCATTTGGTCCACCGGTCACAGATACGCAGTATTTT	CASSPFGPPVTDTQYF
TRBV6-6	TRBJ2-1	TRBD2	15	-	TGTGCCAGCAGTTACTCACTAGCGGGGGACAATGAGCAGTTCTTC	CASSYSLAGDNEQFF
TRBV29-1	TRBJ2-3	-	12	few	TGCAGCGTTGTAGACGGCACAGATACGCAGTATTTT	CSVVDGTDTQYF
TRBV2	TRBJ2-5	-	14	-	TGTGCCAGCAGTGAAAAGACATGGTCAGAGACCCAGTACTTC	CASSEKTWSETQYF
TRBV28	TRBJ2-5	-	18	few	TGTGCCAGCAGTGCCGATCTCTTACACGACAGAGCTAGAGAGACCCAGTACTTC	CASSADLLHDRARETQYF
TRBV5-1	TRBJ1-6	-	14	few	TGCGCCAGCAGCTTGGAGGCGGGATATTCACCCCTCCACTTT	CASSLEAGYSPLHF
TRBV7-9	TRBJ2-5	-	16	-	TGTGCCAGCAGCTTAGGCCGAGACATCCTCTTAGAGACCCAGTACTTC	CASSLGRDILLETQYF
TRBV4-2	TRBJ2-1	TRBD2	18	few	TGTGCCAGCACCCAGCTGAGCCATAGCGGGAGGGCTGGCAATGAGCAGTTCTTC	CASTQLSHSGRAGNEQFF
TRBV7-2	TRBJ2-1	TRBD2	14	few	TGTGCCAGCAGCTTAGAACTAGCGGACAATGAGCAGTTCTTC	CASSLELADNEQFF
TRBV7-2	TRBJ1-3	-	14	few	TGTGCCAGCAGCTTACTGCGGGCGGGAAACACCATATATTTT	CASSLLRAGNTIYF
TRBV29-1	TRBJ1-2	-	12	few	TGCAGCGTCCAGATTACAGGATATGGCTACACCTTC	CSVQITGYGYTF
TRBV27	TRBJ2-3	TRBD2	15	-	TGTGCCAGCAGTTTAAGTACTAGCGGGAGCGGTACGCAGTATTTT	CASSLSTSGSGTQYF
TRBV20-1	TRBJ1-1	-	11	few	TGCAGTACTCCTAGGCAGACGAGAGCTTTCTTT	CSTPRQTRAFF
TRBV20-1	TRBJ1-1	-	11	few	TGCAGTGCTATAGAAAACACTGAAGCTTTCTTT	CSAIENTEAFF
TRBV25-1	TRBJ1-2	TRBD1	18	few	TGTGCCAGCAGTGAATGGGGGACAGGAGATCTTAATAACTATGGCTACACCTTC	CASSEWGTGDLNNYGYTF
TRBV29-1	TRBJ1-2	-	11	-	-	CSVEFGAGYTF
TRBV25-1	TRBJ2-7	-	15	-	TGTGCCAGCAGTGCCCCCTCGACGATCTCCTACGAGCAGTACTTC	CASSAPSTISYEQYF
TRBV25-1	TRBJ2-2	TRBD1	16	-	TGTGCCAGCAGGCCACCGGGACAGGGGTTAGCCGGGGAGCTGTTTTTT	CASRPPGQGLAGELFF
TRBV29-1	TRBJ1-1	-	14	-	TGCAGCGTCCGGACAGCTGTAGTATCCACTGAAGCTTTCTTT	CSVRTAVVSTEAFF
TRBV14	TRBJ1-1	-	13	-	TGTGCCAGCAGCCCTTGGACGAACACTGAAGCTTTCTTT	CASSPWTNTEAFF
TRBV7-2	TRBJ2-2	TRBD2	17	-	TGTGCCAGCAGCCCGGGCCCTTCAGCGGGGTGGGGCGGGGAGCTGTTTTTT	CASSPGPSAGWGGELFF
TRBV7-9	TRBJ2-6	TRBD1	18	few	TGTGCCAGCAGCCCCACCCGAGGACAGGGATCCGGGGCCAACGTCCTGACTTTC	CASSPTRGQGSGANVLTF
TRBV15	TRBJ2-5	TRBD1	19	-	TGTGCCACCAGCAGAGTTTGGATTCGGACAGGGTCCTTACAAGAGACCCAGTACTTC	CATSRVWIRTGSLQETQYF
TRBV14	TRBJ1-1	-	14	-	TGTGCCAGCAGCCCTCTGGGGGCAGGGTATGAAGCTTTCTTT	CASSPLGAGYEAFF
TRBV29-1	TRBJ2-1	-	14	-	TGCAGCGTGGATGCTAGTTGGGGGGACAATGAGCAGTTCTTC	CSVDASWGDNEQFF
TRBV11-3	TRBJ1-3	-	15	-	TGTGCCAGCAGCTATGGGGGGATCTCTGGAAACACCATATATTTT	CASSYGGISGNTIYF